These T cell receptor beta chains were read from a single sample in a study of T-cell reconstitution after alpha-beta-depleted transplantation in children. TCRdb re-called the PCR reads through MiXCR, storing one row per CDR3 protein. The sample contains about 980,000 distinct CDR3 sequences, about 29% of which appear only once. Sample: PBMCs, mostly from graft donor cells, taken 360 days after TCRalphabeta/CD19-depleted stem cell transplant. Every receptor here comes from a boy in the first two years of life who had a stem cell transplant for SCID, so the T cells may come from the graft donor. CDR3s include the opening cysteine and the closing phenylalanine or tryptophan. The D gene is left open where the match is weak. Where a row states a size, it is once, few, many or the class of an expanded clone; other rows omit it.

CDR3 protein | CDR3 DNA | clone size | V gene | D gene | J gene
CASSLSSGVSPLHF | TGTGCCAGCAGTCTCTCCTCGGGGGTTTCACCCCTCCACTTT | NA | TRBV12-3/TRBV12-4 | NA | TRBJ1-6
CASSSRVGNYGYTF | TGCGCCAGCAGCTCCAGGGTCGGGAACTATGGCTACACCTTC | NA | TRBV5-1 | NA | TRBJ1-2
CASSQGNAGLEQYF | TGCGCCAGCAGCCAAGGAAACGCAGGTTTAGAGCAGTACTTC | NA | TRBV4-1 | NA | TRBJ2-7
CSARWTGTYEQYF | TGCAGTGCTAGGTGGACAGGGACCTACGAGCAGTACTTC | NA | TRBV20-1 | TRBD1 | TRBJ2-7
CASSLTGAEQFF | TGTGCCAGCAGCTTAACGGGTGCTGAGCAGTTCTTC | few | TRBV5-6 | NA | TRBJ2-1
CAWSSWLSPHIYNEQFF | TGTGCCTGGAGTTCCTGGCTTTCGCCCCATATATACAATGAGCAGTTCTTC | NA | TRBV30 | NA | TRBJ2-1
CASSRTGGEETQYF | TGTGCCAGCAGCCGTACAGGGGGCGAAGAGACCCAGTACTTC | few | TRBV12-3/TRBV12-4 | TRBD1 | TRBJ2-5
CASSLTSLVQETQYF | TGTGCCAGCAGTTTGACTAGCCTCGTTCAAGAGACCCAGTACTTC | NA | TRBV12-3/TRBV12-4 | TRBD2 | TRBJ2-5
CASSSRQGQNIQYF | TGTGCCAGCAGCTCCCGACAGGGGCAAAACATTCAGTACTTC | NA | TRBV9 | TRBD1 | TRBJ2-4
CASSLTSGGAYNEQFF | TGCGCCAGCAGCTTGACTAGCGGGGGGGCCTACAATGAGCAGTTCTTC | many | TRBV5-1 | TRBD2 | TRBJ2-1
CASAFPGTGSYEQYF | TGCGCCAGCGCGTTTCCCGGGACAGGGTCCTACGAGCAGTACTTC | NA | TRBV10-2 | TRBD1 | TRBJ2-7
CSVGLAGASYEQYF | TGCAGCGTGGGGCTGGCGGGGGCAAGCTACGAGCAGTACTTC | NA | TRBV29-1 | NA | TRBJ2-7
CASSQDEWTVGYTF | TGTGCCAGCAGCCAAGACGAGTGGACAGTGGGCTACACCTTC | few | TRBV4-2 | NA | TRBJ1-2
CATSDPLGNPNEQFF | TGTGCCACCAGTGACCCTCTCGGGAATCCCAATGAGCAGTTCTTC | few | TRBV24-1 | NA | TRBJ2-1
CASSFDRLAGGNEQFF | TGTGCCAGCAGTTTCGACCGGCTAGCGGGGGGGAATGAGCAGTTCTTC | few | TRBV6-2/TRBV6-3 | TRBD2 | TRBJ2-1
CASSLAPFSYEQYF | TGTGCCAGCAGCTTAGCTCCCTTCTCCTACGAGCAGTACTTC | few | TRBV7-6 | NA | TRBJ2-7
CASSSKPGLAGINEQFF | TGCGCCAGCAGCTCAAAACCGGGACTAGCGGGCATCAATGAGCAGTTCTTC | NA | TRBV5-1 | TRBD2 | TRBJ2-1
CVSSLGLAGPLDEQFF | TGTGTCAGCAGCTTGGGGCTAGCGGGACCCTTGGATGAGCAGTTCTTC | few | TRBV5-8 | TRBD2 | TRBJ2-1
CASTQGIYEQYF | TGTGCCAGCACCCAGGGGATCTACGAGCAGTACTTC | NA | TRBV2 | NA | TRBJ2-7
CASIRDRVVGETQYF | TGTGCCAGCATCCGGGACAGGGTTGTCGGAGAGACCCAGTACTTC | NA | TRBV6-1 | TRBD1 | TRBJ2-5
CASSYSNQRGQGDTQYF | TGTGCCAGCAGTTACTCGAACCAGCGGGGGCAGGGAGATACGCAGTATTTT | NA | TRBV6-5 | TRBD2 | TRBJ2-3
CSARTSGGWSSYNEQFF | TGCAGTGCTAGAACTAGCGGGGGTTGGAGCTCCTACAATGAGCAGTTCTTC | NA | TRBV20-1 | TRBD2 | TRBJ2-1
CSAGWGERWTHNEQFF | TGCAGCGCTGGTTGGGGGGAGCGGTGGACTCACAATGAGCAGTTCTTC | NA | TRBV29-1 | NA | TRBJ2-1
CASSSGQGAGGQPQHF | TGCGCCAGCAGCTCTGGACAGGGAGCAGGGGGTCAGCCCCAGCATTTT | NA | TRBV5-1 | TRBD1 | TRBJ1-5
CASSAIGNNSPLHF | TGTGCCAGCAGTGCAATAGGAAATAATTCACCCCTCCACTTT | NA | TRBV2 | NA | TRBJ1-6
CASSKSRDRVYGYTF | TGTGCCAGCAGCAAAAGCCGGGACAGGGTCTATGGCTACACCTTC | NA | TRBV9 | TRBD1 | TRBJ1-2
CASSFSWGGRLTETQYF | TGCGCCAGCAGCTTTTCGTGGGGGGGGCGCTTGACGGAGACCCAGTACTTC | NA | TRBV5-1 | NA | TRBJ2-5
CASSLRDASGYNEQFF | TGTGCCAGCAGCTTAAGGGATGCCTCTGGGTACAATGAGCAGTTCTTC | NA | TRBV7-9 | NA | TRBJ2-1
CASSYGRGPHNEQFF | TGTGCCAGCAGTTACGGGCGGGGGCCCCACAATGAGCAGTTCTTC | few | TRBV6-2/TRBV6-3 | NA | TRBJ2-1
CSASQGGTYNSPLHF | TGCAGTGCCAGCCAGGGGGGAACCTATAATTCACCCCTCCACTTT | NA | TRBV20-1 | TRBD1 | TRBJ1-6
CSVAGTPDSYEQYF | TGCAGCGTTGCCGGGACACCGGATTCCTACGAGCAGTACTTC | many | TRBV29-1 | NA | TRBJ2-7
CAISMGQGARNYGYTF | TGTGCCATCTCTATGGGACAGGGGGCAAGAAACTATGGCTACACCTTC | few | TRBV12-3/TRBV12-4 | TRBD1 | TRBJ1-2
CASSQSMIQGEYQPQHF | TGTGCCAGCAGCCAAAGTATGATACAGGGGGAGTATCAGCCCCAGCATTTT | NA | TRBV4-2 | TRBD1 | TRBJ1-5
CASSFGSTSGGPYEQYF | TGTGCCAGCAGTTTCGGGTCGACTAGCGGGGGTCCCTACGAGCAGTACTTC | NA | TRBV12-3/TRBV12-4 | TRBD2 | TRBJ2-7
CASSQVVYSPLHF | TGTGCCAGCAGCCAAGTCGTATATTCACCCCTCCACTTT | few | TRBV4-2 | NA | TRBJ1-6
CASSLAGQGGPNTEAFF | TGTGCCAGCAGTTTAGCGGGACAGGGAGGTCCGAACACTGAAGCTTTCTTT | NA | TRBV12-3/TRBV12-4 | TRBD1 | TRBJ1-1
CASSQVRSGGAKETQYF | TGTGCCAGCAGCCAAGTCAGGAGCGGGGGGGCTAAAGAGACCCAGTACTTC | NA | TRBV4-2 | TRBD2 | TRBJ2-5
CASSYSTGGYYEQYF | TGTGCCAGCAGTTATAGTACGGGGGGGTACTACGAGCAGTACTTC | few | TRBV6-5 | TRBD2 | TRBJ2-7
CASSTRGGGVGETQYF | TGTGCCAGCAGCACCAGAGGTGGGGGGGTAGGGGAGACCCAGTACTTC | NA | TRBV9 | TRBD2 | TRBJ2-5
CASSESEVRFIYGYTF | TGTGCCAGCAGTGAATCTGAAGTTCGGTTCATATATGGCTACACCTTC | NA | TRBV6-1 | NA | TRBJ1-2
CASSTRGDSTDTQYF | TGTGCCAGCAGTACCCGGGGGGACAGCACAGATACGCAGTATTTT | NA | TRBV12-3/TRBV12-4 | TRBD2 | TRBJ2-3
CASSQGRGQTQYF | TGCGCCAGCAGCCAGGGCAGGGGACAGACCCAGTACTTC | NA | TRBV4-1 | NA | TRBJ2-5
CASSQVGNSQETQYF | TGTGCCAGCAGCCAAGTGGGGAACAGCCAAGAGACCCAGTACTTC | few | TRBV4-2 | NA | TRBJ2-5
CASVRDSPSTDTQYF | TGTGCCAGCGTGAGGGACAGTCCAAGCACAGATACGCAGTATTTT | NA | TRBV12-3/TRBV12-4 | TRBD1 | TRBJ2-3
CASSLGAQGVGGANVLTF | TGCGCCAGCAGCTTGGGGGCCCAGGGGGTTGGTGGGGCCAACGTCCTGACTTTC | NA | TRBV5-1 | TRBD1 | TRBJ2-6
CASSYSTGGGYNEQFF | TGCGCCAGCAGCTACAGTACAGGGGGCGGCTACAATGAGCAGTTCTTC | few | TRBV5-1 | TRBD1 | TRBJ2-1
CASSPRGVDTQYF | TGTGCCAGCAGCCCCCGGGGAGTGGATACGCAGTATTTT | few | TRBV7-9 | NA | TRBJ2-3
CSARGNISRPNQPQHF | TGCAGTGCTAGGGGGAACATATCGAGACCTAATCAGCCCCAGCATTTT | NA | TRBV20-1 | NA | TRBJ1-5
CASSLGGQADTQYF | TGTGCCAGCAGCTTAGGGGGGCAGGCAGATACGCAGTATTTT | NA | TRBV7-6 | NA | TRBJ2-3
CASSLSPYGYTF | TGTGCCAGCAGTTTATCCCCCTATGGCTACACCTTC | NA | TRBV28 | NA | TRBJ1-2
CSVGGDSYNEQFF | TGCAGCGTTGGGGGGGACTCCTACAATGAGCAGTTCTTC | NA | TRBV29-1 | NA | TRBJ2-1
CASSPWAGGIPYEQYF | TGTGCCAGCAGCCCGTGGGCGGGGGGGATCCCCTACGAGCAGTACTTC | few | TRBV9 | TRBD2 | TRBJ2-7